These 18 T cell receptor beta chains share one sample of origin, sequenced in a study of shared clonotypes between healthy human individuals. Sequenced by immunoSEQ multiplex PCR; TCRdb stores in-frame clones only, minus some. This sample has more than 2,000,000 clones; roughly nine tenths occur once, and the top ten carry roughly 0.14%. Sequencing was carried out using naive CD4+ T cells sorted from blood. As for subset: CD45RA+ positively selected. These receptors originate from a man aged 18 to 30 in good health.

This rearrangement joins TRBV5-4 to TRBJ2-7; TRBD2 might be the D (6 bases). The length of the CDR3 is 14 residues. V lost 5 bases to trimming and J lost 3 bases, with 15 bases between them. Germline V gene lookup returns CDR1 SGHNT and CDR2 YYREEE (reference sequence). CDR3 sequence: CASSLGGPGYEQYF. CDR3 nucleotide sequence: TGTGCCAGCAGTTTAGGAGGGCCAGGCTACGAGCAGTACTTC.

Written as DNA, the CDR3 is TGTGCCAGCAGCTTAGAATACTGGCGGGGGTGTGAAAAACTGTTTTTT. It yields the protein CASSLEYWRGCEKLFF. The chain employs TRBV11-1 and TRBJ1-4, with D possibly being TRBD1 (5 bases). Germline assignment: CDR1 SGHAT and CDR2 FQDESV (reference sequence). Trimming took 1 base from V and 7 from J, leaving 16 bases between them. The CDR3 consists of 16 residues. The variable domain in full, completed from reference TRBV11-1 and TRBJ1-4, reads EAEVAQSPRYKITEKSQAVAFWCDPISGHATLYWYRQILGQGPELLVQFQDESVVDDSQLPKDRFSAERLKGVDSTLKIQPAELGDSAMYLCASSLEYWRGCEKLFFGSGTQLSVL.

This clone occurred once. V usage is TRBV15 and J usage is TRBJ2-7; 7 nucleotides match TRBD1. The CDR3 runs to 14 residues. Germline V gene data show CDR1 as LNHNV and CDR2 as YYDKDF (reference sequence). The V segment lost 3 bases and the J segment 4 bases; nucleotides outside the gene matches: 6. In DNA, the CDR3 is TGTGCCACCAGCAGCAGACAGGGAGTATACGAGCAGTACTTC. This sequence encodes CATSSRQGVYEQYF.

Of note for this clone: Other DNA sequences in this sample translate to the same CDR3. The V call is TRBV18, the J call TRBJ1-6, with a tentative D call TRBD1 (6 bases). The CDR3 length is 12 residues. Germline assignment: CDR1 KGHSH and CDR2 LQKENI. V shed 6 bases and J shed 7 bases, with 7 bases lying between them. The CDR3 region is CASSDSNSPLHF. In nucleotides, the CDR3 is TGTGCCAGCTCGGACAGCAATTCACCCCTCCACTTT.

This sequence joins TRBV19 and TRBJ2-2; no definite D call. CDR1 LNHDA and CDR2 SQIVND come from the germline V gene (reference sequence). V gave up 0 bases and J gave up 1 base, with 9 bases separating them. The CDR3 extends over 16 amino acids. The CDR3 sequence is CASSIEAERNTGELFF. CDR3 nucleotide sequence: TGTGCCAGTAGTATAGAGGCGGAACGGAACACCGGGGAGCTGTTTTTT.

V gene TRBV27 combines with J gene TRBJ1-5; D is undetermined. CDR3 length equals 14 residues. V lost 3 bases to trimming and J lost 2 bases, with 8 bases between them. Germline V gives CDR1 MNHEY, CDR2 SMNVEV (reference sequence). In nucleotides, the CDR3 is TGTGCCAGCAGTTTCCGGGAGGGCAATCAGCCCCAGCATTTT. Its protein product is CASSFREGNQPQHF.

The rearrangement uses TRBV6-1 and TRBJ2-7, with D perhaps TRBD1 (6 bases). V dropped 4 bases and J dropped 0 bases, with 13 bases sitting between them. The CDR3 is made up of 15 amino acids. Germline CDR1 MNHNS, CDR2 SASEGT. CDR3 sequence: CASSVTGLTSYEQYF. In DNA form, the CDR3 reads TGTGCCAGCAGTGTGACAGGCTTGACCTCCTACGAGCAGTACTTC.

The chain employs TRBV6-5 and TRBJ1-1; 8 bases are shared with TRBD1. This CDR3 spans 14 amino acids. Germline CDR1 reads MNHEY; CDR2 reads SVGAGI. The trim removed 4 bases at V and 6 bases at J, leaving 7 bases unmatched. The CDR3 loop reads CASSSRTGYPEAFF. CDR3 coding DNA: TGTGCCAGCAGTTCCAGGACAGGGTATCCTGAAGCTTTCTTT.

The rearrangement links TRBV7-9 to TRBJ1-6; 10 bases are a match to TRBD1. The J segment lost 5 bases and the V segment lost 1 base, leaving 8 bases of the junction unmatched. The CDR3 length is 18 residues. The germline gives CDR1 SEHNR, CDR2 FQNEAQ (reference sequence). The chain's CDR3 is CASSLVRTGGANNSPLHF. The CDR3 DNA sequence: TGTGCCAGCAGCTTAGTGAGGACAGGGGGAGCTAATAATTCACCCCTCCACTTT.

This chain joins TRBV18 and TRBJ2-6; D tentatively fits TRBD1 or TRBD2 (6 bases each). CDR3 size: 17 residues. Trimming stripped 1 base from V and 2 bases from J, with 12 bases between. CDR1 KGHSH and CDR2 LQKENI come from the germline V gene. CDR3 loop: CASSPRGALAGANVLTF. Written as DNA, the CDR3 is TGTGCCAGCTCACCACGGGGGGCGCTGGCTGGGGCCAACGTCCTGACTTTC.

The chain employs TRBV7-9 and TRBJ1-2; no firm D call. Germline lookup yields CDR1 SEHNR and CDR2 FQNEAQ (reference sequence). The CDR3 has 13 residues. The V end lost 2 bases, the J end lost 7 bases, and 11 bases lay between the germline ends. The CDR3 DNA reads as TGTGCCAGCAGCTTAATTCCGGGGTCTGGCTACACCTTC. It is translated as CASSLIPGSGYTF.

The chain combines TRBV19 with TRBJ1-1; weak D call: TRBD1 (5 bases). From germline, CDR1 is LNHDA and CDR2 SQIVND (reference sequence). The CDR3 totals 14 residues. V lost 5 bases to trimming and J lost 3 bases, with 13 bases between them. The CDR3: CASSYRSGDTEAFF. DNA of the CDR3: TGTGCCAGTAGTTACAGGAGCGGAGACACTGAAGCTTTCTTT.

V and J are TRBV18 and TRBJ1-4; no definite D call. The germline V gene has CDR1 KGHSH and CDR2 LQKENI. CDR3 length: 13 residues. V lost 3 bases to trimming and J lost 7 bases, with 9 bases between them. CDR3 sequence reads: CASSPQEGEKLFF. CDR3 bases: TGTGCCAGCTCACCCCAAGAGGGTGAAAAACTGTTTTTT.

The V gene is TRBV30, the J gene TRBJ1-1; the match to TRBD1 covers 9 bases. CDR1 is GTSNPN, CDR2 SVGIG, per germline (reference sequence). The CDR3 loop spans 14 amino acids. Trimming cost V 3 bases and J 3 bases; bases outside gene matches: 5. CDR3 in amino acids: CAWRPDRGYTEAFF. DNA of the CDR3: TGTGCCTGGAGGCCTGACAGGGGGTACACTGAAGCTTTCTTT.

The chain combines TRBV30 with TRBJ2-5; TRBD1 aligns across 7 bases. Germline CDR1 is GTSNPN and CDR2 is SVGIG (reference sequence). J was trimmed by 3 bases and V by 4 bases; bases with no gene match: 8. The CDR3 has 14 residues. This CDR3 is CAWNMGQIKETQYF. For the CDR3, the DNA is TGTGCCTGGAACATGGGACAGATTAAAGAGACCCAGTACTTC.

For the CDR3, the DNA is TGTGCCAGCAGTGAATGGGCCGGGAATGAGCAGTTCTTC. Protein product: CASSEWAGNEQFF. The chain employs TRBV25-1 and TRBJ2-1; D remains ambiguous. Between the trimmed V and J ends, which lost 1 base and 7 bases, there was a span of 8 bases. This CDR3 region has 13 residues. Germline V gene data show CDR1 as MGHDK and CDR2 as SYGVNS.

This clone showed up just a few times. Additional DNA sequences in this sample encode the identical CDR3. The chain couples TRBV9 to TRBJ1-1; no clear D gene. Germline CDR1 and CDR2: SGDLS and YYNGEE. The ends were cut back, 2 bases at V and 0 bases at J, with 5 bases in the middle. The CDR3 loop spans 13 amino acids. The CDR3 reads CASSVEMNTEAFF. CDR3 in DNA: TGTGCCAGCAGCGTCGAAATGAACACTGAAGCTTTCTTT.

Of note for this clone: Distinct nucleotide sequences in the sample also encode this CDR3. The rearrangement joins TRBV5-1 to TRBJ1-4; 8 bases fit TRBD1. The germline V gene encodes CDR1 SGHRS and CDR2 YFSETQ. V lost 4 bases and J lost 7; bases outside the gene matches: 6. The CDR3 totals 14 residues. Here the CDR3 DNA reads TGCGCCAGCAGCCCCGGACAGGGAGGTGAAAAACTGTTTTTT. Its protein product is CASSPGQGGEKLFF.